This T cell receptor beta chain was retrieved from a study of blood T cell repertoires in COVID-19. Sequencing used immunoSEQ multiplex PCR; TCRdb keeps in-frame clones, though not all of them. The table lists approximately 54,000 clones, 85% to 95% of them singletons, with 3.9% in the top ten. Trimming at V came to 6 bases and at J to 5 bases, leaving 6 bases not matched to a gene. This CDR3 comprises 13 residues. The V gene is TRBV12-3 or TRBV12-4, the J gene TRBJ1-1; 7 positions match TRBD1. Sequenced sample: peripheral blood. This receptor was obtained from a man aged 50-59 years with acute or convalescent COVID-19. CDR3 nucleotides: TGTGCCAGCAGGAACAGGGGAGGAACTGAAGCTTTCTTT. Translation gives CASRNRGGTEAFF.